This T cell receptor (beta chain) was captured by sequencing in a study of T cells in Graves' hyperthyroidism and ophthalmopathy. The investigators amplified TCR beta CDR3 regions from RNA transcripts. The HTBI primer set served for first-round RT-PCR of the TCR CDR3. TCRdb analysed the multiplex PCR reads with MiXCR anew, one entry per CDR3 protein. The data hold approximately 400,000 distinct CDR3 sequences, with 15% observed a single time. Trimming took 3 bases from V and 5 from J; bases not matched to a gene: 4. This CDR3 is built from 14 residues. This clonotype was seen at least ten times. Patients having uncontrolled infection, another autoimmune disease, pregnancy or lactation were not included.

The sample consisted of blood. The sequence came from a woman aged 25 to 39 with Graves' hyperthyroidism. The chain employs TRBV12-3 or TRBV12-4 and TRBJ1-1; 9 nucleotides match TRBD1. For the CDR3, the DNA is TGTGCCAGCAGTTTTGGGACAGGGCGGACTGAAGCTTTCTTT. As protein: CASSFGTGRTEAFF.